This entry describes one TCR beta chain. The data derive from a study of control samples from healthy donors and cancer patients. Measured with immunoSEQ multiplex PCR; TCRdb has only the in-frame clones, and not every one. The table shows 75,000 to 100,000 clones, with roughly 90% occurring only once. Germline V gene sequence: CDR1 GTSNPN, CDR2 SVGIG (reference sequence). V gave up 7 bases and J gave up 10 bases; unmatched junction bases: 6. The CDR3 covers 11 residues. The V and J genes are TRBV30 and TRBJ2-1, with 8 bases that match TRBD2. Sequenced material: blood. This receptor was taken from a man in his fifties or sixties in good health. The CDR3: CAYSGDQEQFF. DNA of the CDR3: TGTGCCTATAGCGGGGACCAGGAGCAGTTCTTC.